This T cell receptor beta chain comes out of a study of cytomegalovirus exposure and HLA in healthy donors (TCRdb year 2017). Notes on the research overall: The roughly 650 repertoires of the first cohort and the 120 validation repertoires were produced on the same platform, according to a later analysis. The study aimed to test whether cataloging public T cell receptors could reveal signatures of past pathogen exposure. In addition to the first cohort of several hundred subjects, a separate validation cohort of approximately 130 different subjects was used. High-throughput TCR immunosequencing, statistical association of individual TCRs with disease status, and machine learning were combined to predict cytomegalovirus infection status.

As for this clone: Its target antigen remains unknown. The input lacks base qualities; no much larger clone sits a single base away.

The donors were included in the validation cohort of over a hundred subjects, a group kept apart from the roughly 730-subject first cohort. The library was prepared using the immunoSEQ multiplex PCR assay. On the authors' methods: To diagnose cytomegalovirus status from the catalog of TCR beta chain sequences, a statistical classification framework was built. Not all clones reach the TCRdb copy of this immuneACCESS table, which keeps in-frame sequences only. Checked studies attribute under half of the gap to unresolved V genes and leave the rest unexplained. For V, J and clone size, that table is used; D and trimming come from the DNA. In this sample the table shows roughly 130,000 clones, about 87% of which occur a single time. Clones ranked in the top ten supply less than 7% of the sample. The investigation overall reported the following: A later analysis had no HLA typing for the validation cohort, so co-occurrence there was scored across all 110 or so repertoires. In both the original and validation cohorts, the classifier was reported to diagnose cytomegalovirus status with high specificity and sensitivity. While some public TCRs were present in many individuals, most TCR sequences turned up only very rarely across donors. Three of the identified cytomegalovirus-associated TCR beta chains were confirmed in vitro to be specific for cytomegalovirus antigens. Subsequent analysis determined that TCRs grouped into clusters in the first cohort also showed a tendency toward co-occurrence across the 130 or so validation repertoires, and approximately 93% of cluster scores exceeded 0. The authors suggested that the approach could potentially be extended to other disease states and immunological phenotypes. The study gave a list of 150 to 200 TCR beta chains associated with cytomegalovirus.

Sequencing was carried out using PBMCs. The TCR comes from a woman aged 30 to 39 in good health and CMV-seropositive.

The nucleotide sequence reads TGCGCCAGCAGCTCTACAGGGCGCCGAGGCACAGATACGCAGTATTTT. Its translation reads: CASSSTGRRGTDTQYF. This receptor chain uses TRBV5-1 and TRBJ2-3; TRBD1 is a possible D gene, resting on 6 matching bases. For CDR1 and CDR2, the germline V gene lists SGHRS and YFSETQ. Its CDR3 holds 16 amino acids, cysteine through phenylalanine. Just the 48-base CDR3 DNA is kept, in frame starting at base 1. V is shortened by 3 bases, J by 1 base, and the region joining them spans 15 bases.